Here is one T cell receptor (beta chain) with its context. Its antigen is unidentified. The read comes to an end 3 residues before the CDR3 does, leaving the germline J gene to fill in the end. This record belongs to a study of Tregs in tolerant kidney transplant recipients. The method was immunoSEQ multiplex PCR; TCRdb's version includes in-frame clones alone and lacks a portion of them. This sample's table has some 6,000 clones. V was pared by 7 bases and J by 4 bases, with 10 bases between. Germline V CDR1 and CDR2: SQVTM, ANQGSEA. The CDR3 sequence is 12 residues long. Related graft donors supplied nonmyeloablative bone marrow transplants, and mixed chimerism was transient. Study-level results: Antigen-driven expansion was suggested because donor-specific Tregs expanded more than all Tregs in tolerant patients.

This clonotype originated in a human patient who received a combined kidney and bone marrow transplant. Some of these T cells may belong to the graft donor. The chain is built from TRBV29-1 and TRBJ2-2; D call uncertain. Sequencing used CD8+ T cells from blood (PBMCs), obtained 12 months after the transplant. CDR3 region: CSAWALTGELFF. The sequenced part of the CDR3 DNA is TGCAGCGCCTGGGCCCTCACCGGGGAG.